This TCR beta chain was captured by sequencing in a study of PD-1 blockade in mismatch repair-deficient tumors. Germline trimming cut 6 bases from V and 4 bases from J; bases unmatched to any gene: 10. The germline gives CDR1 SGHVS, CDR2 FQNEAQ. The length of the CDR3 is 15 residues. As for this clone: Antigen specificity is unknown.

TCRdb's table, derived via immunoSEQ multiplex PCR, lists solely in-frame clones and lacks some. The sample consists of more than 13,000 clones, under 90% of them appearing once. Time point noted: identical roughly 10-day culture without peptide (control). PCR or immunohistochemistry showed mismatch repair deficiency in every enrolled patient. This chain connects TRBV7-8 to TRBJ2-5; 8 bases map to TRBD2. Sample: cells cultured in vitro, taken from a patient treated with pembrolizumab. The receptor was isolated from an adult with mismatch repair-deficient cancer. The CDR3 here is CASRGVVGRAETQYF. The CDR3 region has the DNA TGTGCCAGCAGGGGGGTTGTCGGGAGGGCAGAGACCCAGTACTTC.